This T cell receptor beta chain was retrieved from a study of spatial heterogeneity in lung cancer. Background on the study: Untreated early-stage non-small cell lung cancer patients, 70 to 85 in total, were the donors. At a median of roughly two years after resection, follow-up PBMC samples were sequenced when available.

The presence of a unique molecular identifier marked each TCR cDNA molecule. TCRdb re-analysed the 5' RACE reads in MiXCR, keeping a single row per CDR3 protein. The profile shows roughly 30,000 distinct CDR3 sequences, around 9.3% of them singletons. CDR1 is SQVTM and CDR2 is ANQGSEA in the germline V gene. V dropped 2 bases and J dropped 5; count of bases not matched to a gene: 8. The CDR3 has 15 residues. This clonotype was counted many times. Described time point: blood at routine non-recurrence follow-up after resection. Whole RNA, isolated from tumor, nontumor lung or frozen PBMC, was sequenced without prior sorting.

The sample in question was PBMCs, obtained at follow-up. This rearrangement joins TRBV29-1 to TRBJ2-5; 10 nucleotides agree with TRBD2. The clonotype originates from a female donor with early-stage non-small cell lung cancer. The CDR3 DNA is TGCAGCGTTGAATTGCTAGCGGGGGTGAGGGAGACCCAGTACTTC. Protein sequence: CSVELLAGVRETQYF.